Below are 2 T cell receptor beta chains sequenced from a single sample in a study of cytomegalovirus exposure and HLA in healthy donors. The PCR made use of 60 Vbeta and 13 Jbeta primers. Only in-frame clones appear in the TCRdb table, and some are missing; sequencing was by immunoSEQ multiplex PCR. Its table records fewer than 150,000 clones. Material: PBMCs. The receptors come from a woman aged 55-70 years in good health and CMV-seronegative.

The rearrangement links TRBV18 to TRBJ2-2; perhaps TRBD1 as D (6 bases). The germline V and J ends were trimmed by 6 bases and 1 base, with 6 bases remaining between them. The germline V gene encodes CDR1 KGHSH and CDR2 LQKENI. This CDR3 region has 13 residues. The CDR3 region has the DNA TGTGCCAGCTCGGGACAGAACACCGGGGAGCTGTTTTTT. Residues: CASSGQNTGELFF.

The chain couples TRBV5-1 to TRBJ2-2; 11 bases are a match to TRBD2. V shed 0 bases and J 6 bases; nucleotides not matched to a gene: 4. The CDR3 sequence is 16 residues long. Germline-derived CDR1 and CDR2 are SGHRS and YFSETQ. As DNA, the CDR3 is TGCGCCAGCAGCTTGGCCAGACTAGCGGGATCCGGGGAGCTGTTTTTT. Protein product: CASSLARLAGSGELFF.